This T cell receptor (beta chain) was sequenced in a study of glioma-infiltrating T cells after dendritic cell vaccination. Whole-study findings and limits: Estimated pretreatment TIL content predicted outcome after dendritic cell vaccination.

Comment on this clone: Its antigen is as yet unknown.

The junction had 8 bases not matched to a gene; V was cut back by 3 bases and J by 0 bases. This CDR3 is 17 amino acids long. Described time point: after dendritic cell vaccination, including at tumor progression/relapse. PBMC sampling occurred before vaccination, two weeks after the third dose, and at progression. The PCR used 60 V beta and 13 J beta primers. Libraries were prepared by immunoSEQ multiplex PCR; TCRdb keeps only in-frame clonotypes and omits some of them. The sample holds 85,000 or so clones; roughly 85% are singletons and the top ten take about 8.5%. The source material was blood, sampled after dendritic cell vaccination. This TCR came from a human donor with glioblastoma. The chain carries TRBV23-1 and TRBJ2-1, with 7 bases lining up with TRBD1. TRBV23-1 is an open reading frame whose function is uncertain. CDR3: CASSHLTGTDSYNEQFF. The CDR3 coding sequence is TGCGCCAGCAGTCATCTGACAGGGACGGACTCCTACAATGAGCAGTTCTTC.